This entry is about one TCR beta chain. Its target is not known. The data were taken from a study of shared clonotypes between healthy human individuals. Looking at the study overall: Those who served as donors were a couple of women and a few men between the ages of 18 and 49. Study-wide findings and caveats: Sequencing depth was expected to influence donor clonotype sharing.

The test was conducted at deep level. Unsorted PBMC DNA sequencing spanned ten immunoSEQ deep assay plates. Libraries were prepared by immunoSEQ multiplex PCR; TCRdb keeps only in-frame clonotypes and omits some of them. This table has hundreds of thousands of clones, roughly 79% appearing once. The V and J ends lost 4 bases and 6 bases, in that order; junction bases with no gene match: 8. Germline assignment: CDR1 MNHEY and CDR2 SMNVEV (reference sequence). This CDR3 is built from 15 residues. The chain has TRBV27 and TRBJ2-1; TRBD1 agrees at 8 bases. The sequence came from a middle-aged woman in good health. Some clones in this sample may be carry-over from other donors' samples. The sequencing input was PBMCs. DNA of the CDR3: TGTGCCAGCAGTTCAGATACGGGACAGGCCAATGAGCAGTTCTTC. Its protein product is CASSSDTGQANEQFF.